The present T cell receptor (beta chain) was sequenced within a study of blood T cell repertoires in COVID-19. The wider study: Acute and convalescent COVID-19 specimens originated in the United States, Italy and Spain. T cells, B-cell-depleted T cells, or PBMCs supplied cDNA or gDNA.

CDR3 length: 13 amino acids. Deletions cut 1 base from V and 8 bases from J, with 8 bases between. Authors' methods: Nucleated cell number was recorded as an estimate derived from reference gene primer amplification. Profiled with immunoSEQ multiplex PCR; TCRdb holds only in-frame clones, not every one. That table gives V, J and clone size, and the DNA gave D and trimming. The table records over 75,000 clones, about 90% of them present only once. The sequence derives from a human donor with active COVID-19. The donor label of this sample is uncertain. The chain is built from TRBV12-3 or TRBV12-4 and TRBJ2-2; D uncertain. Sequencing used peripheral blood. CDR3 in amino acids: CASSLVRVGELFF. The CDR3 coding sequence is TGTGCCAGCAGTTTAGTCCGGGTTGGGGAGCTGTTTTTT.